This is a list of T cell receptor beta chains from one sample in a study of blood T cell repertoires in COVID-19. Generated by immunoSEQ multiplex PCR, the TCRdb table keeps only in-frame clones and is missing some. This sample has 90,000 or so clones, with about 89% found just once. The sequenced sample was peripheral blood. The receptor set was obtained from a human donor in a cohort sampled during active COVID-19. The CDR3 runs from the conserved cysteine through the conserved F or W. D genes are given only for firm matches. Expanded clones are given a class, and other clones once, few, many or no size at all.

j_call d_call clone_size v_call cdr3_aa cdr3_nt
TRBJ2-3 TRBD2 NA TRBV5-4 CASSLGLAGVVGTDTQYF TGTGCCAGCAGCTTGGGACTAGCGGGAGTGGTAGGCACAGATACGCAGTATTTT
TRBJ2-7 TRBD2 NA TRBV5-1 CASSFSGDSYEQYF TGCGCCAGCAGCTTTAGCGGGGATTCCTACGAGCAGTACTTC
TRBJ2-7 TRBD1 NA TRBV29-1 CSVGVTGDSMDEQYF TGCAGCGTCGGGGTTACAGGGGACAGCATGGACGAGCAGTACTTC
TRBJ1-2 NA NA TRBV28 CASGGHNYGYTF TGTGCCAGCGGGGGCCATAACTATGGCTACACCTTC
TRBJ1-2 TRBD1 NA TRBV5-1 CASSPLDRGGGYTF TGCGCCAGCAGCCCCTTGGACAGGGGAGGCGGCTACACCTTC
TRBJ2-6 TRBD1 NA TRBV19 CASSIDRRGRLSGANVLTF TGTGCCAGTAGTATAGATCGAAGGGGGCGGCTGTCCGGGGCCAACGTCCTGACTTTC
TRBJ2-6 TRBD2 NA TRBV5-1 CASSSTSGRARGANVLTF TGCGCCAGCAGCTCGACTAGCGGGAGGGCCCGGGGGGCCAACGTCCTGACTTTC
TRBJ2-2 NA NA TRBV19 CASSMSRDTGELFF TGTGCCAGTAGTATGAGCAGGGACACCGGGGAGCTGTTTTTT
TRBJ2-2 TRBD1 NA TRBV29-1 CSVGAQTGDTGELFF TGCAGCGTTGGGGCCCAGACAGGGGACACCGGGGAGCTGTTTTTT
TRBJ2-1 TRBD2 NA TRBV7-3 CASSLSSGTSGKQFF TGTGCCAGCAGTTTAAGCTCCGGGACTAGCGGGAAGCAGTTCTTC
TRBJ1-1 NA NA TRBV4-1 CASSPGNGAGLAFF TGCGCCAGCAGCCCAGGGAATGGGGCAGGTTTGGCTTTCTTT
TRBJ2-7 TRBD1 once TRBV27 CASRLQGLSSYEQYF TGTGCCAGCAGACTACAGGGGTTAAGCTCCTACGAGCAGTACTTC
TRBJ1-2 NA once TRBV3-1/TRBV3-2 CASSQAGDYGYTF TGTGCCAGCAGCCAAGCAGGGGACTATGGCTACACCTTC
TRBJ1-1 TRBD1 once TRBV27 CASSTGVRGEAFF TGTGCCAGCAGTACAGGGGTGAGGGGTGAAGCTTTCTTT
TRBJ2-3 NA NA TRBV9 CASSVKGGGTDTQYF TGTGCCAGCAGCGTAAAGGGAGGAGGCACAGATACGCAGTATTTT
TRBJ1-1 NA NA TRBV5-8 CASSPEWGRNTEAFF TGTGCCAGCAGCCCGGAGTGGGGGCGAAACACTGAAGCTTTCTTT
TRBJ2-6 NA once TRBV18 CASSPRGRAWGANVLTF TGTGCCAGCTCACCACGGGGCAGGGCATGGGGGGCCAACGTCCTGACTTTC
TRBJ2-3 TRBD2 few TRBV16 CASSPGLAGTDTQYF TGTGCCAGCAGCCCTGGACTAGCGGGCACAGATACGCAGTATTTT
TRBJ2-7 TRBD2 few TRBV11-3 CASSPSLAGGRYEQYF TGTGCCAGCAGCCCCTCTCTAGCGGGAGGGCGGTACGAGCAGTACTTC
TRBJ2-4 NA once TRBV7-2 CASRSGTMENIQYF TGTGCCAGCAGATCCGGGACAATGGAAAACATTCAGTACTTC
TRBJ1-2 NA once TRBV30 CAWSSIGTPNYGYTF TGTGCCTGGAGTTCCATCGGGACACCTAACTATGGCTACACCTTC
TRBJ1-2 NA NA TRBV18 CASSPSAPRAQGGYTF TGTGCCAGCTCACCCTCCGCCCCCCGGGCGCAGGGAGGCTACACCTTC